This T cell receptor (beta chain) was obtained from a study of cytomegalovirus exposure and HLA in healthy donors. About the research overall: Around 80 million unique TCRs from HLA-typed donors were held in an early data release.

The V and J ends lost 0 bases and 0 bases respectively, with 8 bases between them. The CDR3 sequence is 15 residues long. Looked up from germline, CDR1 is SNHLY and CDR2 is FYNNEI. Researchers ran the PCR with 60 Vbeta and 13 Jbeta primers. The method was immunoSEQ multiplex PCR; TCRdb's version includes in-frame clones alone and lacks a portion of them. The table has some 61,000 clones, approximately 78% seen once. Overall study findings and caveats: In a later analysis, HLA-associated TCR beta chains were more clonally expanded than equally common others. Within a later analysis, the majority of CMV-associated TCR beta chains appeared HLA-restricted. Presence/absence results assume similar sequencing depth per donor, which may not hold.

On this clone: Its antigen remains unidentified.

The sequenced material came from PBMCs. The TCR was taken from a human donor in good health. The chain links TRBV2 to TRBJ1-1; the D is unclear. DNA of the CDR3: TGTGCCAGCAGTGAAGCGCAGTTGCTGAACACTGAAGCTTTCTTT. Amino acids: CASSEAQLLNTEAFF.